This TCR beta chain was retrieved from a study of shared clonotypes between healthy human individuals (dated by TCRdb to about 2020). Notes on the research overall: The cohort included a few men and a couple of women between 18 and 49 years of age. For each donor, CD4 naive and CD4 memory were each run on three plates, CD8 naive on two plates, and CD8 memory on one plate. To estimate repertoire size and how much clonotype sharing occurs between individuals, the study deeply sequenced the blood TCR repertoires of 5 or 6 healthy adults. To increase sequencing depth and limit assay-specific biases, different laboratories used diverse techniques to prepare libraries and sequence TCR repertoires. Between about 0.8 and 9 billion PBMCs per donor were obtained by leukapheresis. What the work shows at the level of the full study, not this receptor alone: Compared with non-shared clonotypes, clonotypes shared by all four sorted-subset donors had higher generation probabilities. The genetic and exposure-history diversity represented was limited by the small number of donors. Naive subsets generally had larger estimated clonotype richness than memory subsets. Approximately 4.8% of naive CD4, 3% to 3.5% of naive CD8, 2% to 2.5% of memory CD4, and around 0.42% of memory CD8 clonotypes were shared across a few donors. Based on pairwise subsampling, the degree of clonotype sharing among donors was expected to be affected by sequencing depth. Rarefaction of sorted-subset datasets indicated incomplete sequencing despite the large sequencing depth. Only blood was sampled, and tissue TCR repertoires likely differ from those in blood.

TCR CDR3 regions were amplified from genomic DNA by multiplex PCR using the deep immunoSEQ assay. Extracted genomic DNA from each cell subset was spread evenly across all wells of several immunoSEQ 96-well plates, with each plate serving as a replicate. For sorted subsets, roughly 200 ng of genomic DNA, equivalent to some 30,000 T cell genomes, went into each replicate PCR. The purified libraries were quantified using a Qubit 3.0 fluorometer, sized with a Bioanalyzer 2100, and then quantified again using the KAPA Library Quantification kit. Every immunoSEQ 96-well plate was sequenced on a dedicated single-read 150-cycle Illumina NextSeq 550 flow cell. On the authors' methods: Because only junctional sequences without quality scores were contained in the immunoSEQ output, filtering matching that applied to full-length reads could not be performed. Sequences were annotated with PyIR, a Python wrapper for IgBLAST v1.9, using IMGT germline references to assign V/J genes and CDR3. Any read was removed if the V/J assignment was weak (E-value above 1e-6), the CDR3 was missing, or the read contained stop codons, out-of-frame junctions, or ambiguous translated residues. V3J clonotypes were defined as sequences sharing the same inferred V gene, J gene, and CDR3 amino acid sequence. The percentage overlap between two repertoires was calculated by dividing the number of shared unique clonotypes by the size of the smaller repertoire. Richness of each repertoire was evaluated using RTK rarefaction, the Chao1 estimator, and Recon v2.1 estimates of unobserved clonotypes. Generation probabilities were computed with OLGA for all TCRbeta clonotypes obtained by the gDNA method from a few donors. The table was pulled from immuneACCESS by TCRdb, which kept in-frame rearrangements only. Such tables lose some clones; where checked, under half of the loss comes from unresolved V genes, and the rest has no known cause. V and J calls and clone size are given by that table; D and trimming were obtained from the DNA. This sample has 1.6 million or so clones in its table, and 98% of those were observed once. Under 0.45% of the sample is in the top ten clones.

Regarding this clone: What antigen it recognizes has not been identified. Base qualities are not recorded, but no much larger clone differs from it by a single base.

The donors were healthy, HIV-negative adults who had no recently reported acute infections or vaccinations. Every donor was a Caucasian adult residing in Nashville, Tennessee, USA. CD4+ T cells were enriched by magnetic negative selection, after which naive cells were positively selected on CD45RA and the negative fraction was taken as the memory subset. Blood was collected by leukapheresis, and PBMCs were isolated by Ficoll-Histopaque density gradient centrifugation and then cryopreserved in liquid nitrogen vapor phase. Purity and quantity of every magnetically sorted T cell population were checked by analytical flow cytometry. Genomic DNA was isolated from every sorted fraction and measured by UV absorbance on a Nanodrop 2000c. Sequencing input: naive CD4+ T cells sorted from blood. Taken with the paper, the label for cell subset or site translates to: CD45RA+ positively selected. The TCR sequence derives from a man aged 25-45 years in good health.

At the DNA level, the sequence is TGTGCCAGCAGTTTATCTAAGAGGGACCAAGAGACCCAGTACTTC. This is translated as CASSLSKRDQETQYF. The chain employs TRBV27 and TRBJ2-5; the D gene is possibly TRBD2, with 5 bases matching. The cysteine opens and the phenylalanine closes a CDR3 of 15 amino acids. Just the 45-base CDR3 DNA is kept, in frame starting at base 1. V and J lose 0 bases and 0 bases, and a span of 8 bases separates them. From the germline V gene (reference sequence), CDR1 is MNHEY and CDR2 is SMNVEV.